Below, one TCR beta chain is given with its context. Its antigen remains unidentified. Germline CDR1 LGHNA, CDR2 YSLEER. CDR3 length: 16 amino acids. With 1 base removed from V and 1 base from J, the gap between germline ends came to 14 bases. This entry comes from a study of T cell responses to AZD1222 COVID-19 vaccine. Measured with immunoSEQ multiplex PCR; TCRdb has only the in-frame clones, and not every one. The sample carries 88,000 or so clones, 89% recorded once. Study-wide points: The number of AZD1222 recipients seropositive at baseline was only five or six.

The V call is TRBV4-3, the J call TRBJ2-7; tentatively, D is TRBD1 or TRBD2 (5 bases each). The clonotype was recovered from an adult in good health. Sequenced here: peripheral blood, sampled on day 0 of AZD1222 vaccination. Written as DNA, the CDR3 is TGCGCCAGCAGCCAAGGGCTGAGAGGGGAATCCTACGAGCAGTACTTC. Amino acid sequence: CASSQGLRGESYEQYF.